This T cell receptor (beta chain) is from a study of T cell repertoires in cytomegalovirus infection. Germline V gene sequence: CDR1 SGHVS, CDR2 FQNEAQ. This CDR3 is 17 amino acids long. J lost 2 bases, V lost 1 base, and 9 bases had no gene match. This clonotype was counted ten times or more. Via MiXCR, TCRdb re-called the reads, giving one row per CDR3 protein. The data show 180,000 or so distinct CDR3 sequences, about 15% seen once. The origin of this receptor is a human donor in good health (CMV status not recorded). Some clones in this sample may be carry-over from other donors' samples. Sequencing used CD8+ T cells from PBMCs. V is TRBV7-8 and J is TRBJ2-3, with TRBD1 matching over 7 bases. This CDR3 is CASSLGRQGVVTDTQYF. The CDR3 DNA reads TGTGCCAGCAGCTTAGGCAGACAGGGTGTAGTCACAGATACGCAGTATTTT.